Shown below are 14 T cell receptor beta chains from a single sample sequenced in a study of T-cell memory formation after mild COVID-19. TCRdb passed the 5' RACE reads through MiXCR, listing each CDR3 protein once. The profile shows tens of thousands of distinct CDR3 sequences, about 7.4% of them singletons. The sequenced sample consisted of PBMCs or a T cell subset sorted from them (not recorded which). Every receptor here comes from an adult woman who had mild COVID-19 (a few samples of this study predate the infection). Cell type and time point are not known.

This clonotype has at least ten counts. V gene TRBV5-4 combines with J gene TRBJ1-1, with a possible D match to TRBD1 (5 bases). The germline V gene has CDR1 SGHNT and CDR2 YYREEE (reference sequence). The CDR3 length is 14 residues. V lost 3 bases to trimming and J lost 8 bases, with 17 bases between them. The CDR3 region is CASSWMGREAEAFF. CDR3 DNA: TGTGCCAGCAGCTGGATGGGACGTGAGGCAGAAGCTTTCTTT.

This clonotype was seen only a few times. The genes are TRBV20-1 and TRBJ2-1, with D unresolved. Germline CDR1 and CDR2: DFQATT and SNEGSKA (reference sequence). The CDR3 is made up of 15 amino acids. The germline V and J ends were trimmed by 5 bases and 6 bases, with 20 bases remaining between them. The CDR3 nucleotides are TGCAGTGCTCAACCCCCCACACAAAATATCAATGAGCAGTTCTTC. Encoded protein: CSAQPPTQNINEQFF.

The sample holds many counts of this clonotype. The chain employs TRBV7-2 and TRBJ2-7, with 12 bases lining up with TRBD2. Trimming removed 0 bases from V and 6 bases from J; junction bases left unmatched: 3. The CDR3 sequence is 15 residues long. Per germline, CDR1 SGHTA and CDR2 FQGNSA. CDR3 amino acids: CASSLAASGRGEQYF. CDR3 nucleotides: TGTGCCAGCAGCTTAGCCGCTAGCGGGAGGGGCGAGCAGTACTTC. The full variable domain, with the rest looked up from reference TRBV7-2 and TRBJ2-7, is GAGVSQSPSNKVTEKGKDVELRCDPISGHTALYWYRQSLGQGLEFLIYFQGNSAPDKSGLPSDRFSAERTGGSVSTLTIQRTQQEDSAVYLCASSLAASGRGEQYFGPGTRLTVT.

At least ten counts were recorded for this clonotype. The rearrangement uses TRBV14 and TRBJ1-6, with D unresolved. Germline assignment: CDR1 SGHDN and CDR2 FVKESK. This CDR3 spans 14 amino acids. The V gene lost 4 bases and the J gene lost 5 bases, with 9 bases spanning the gap. CDR3 DNA sequence: TGTGCCAGCAGCCCCGCCACACATAATTCACCCCTCCACTTT. This sequence encodes CASSPATHNSPLHF.

This clonotype is medium-sized. The chain carries TRBV5-5 and TRBJ2-5, with 7 bases lining up with TRBD2. J was trimmed by 0 bases and V by 2 bases; bases with no gene match: 7. Looked up from germline, CDR1 is SGHKS and CDR2 is YYEKEE (reference sequence). This CDR3 region has 16 residues. CDR3 in DNA: TGTGCCAGCAGCTTTAATGCGGGACTAAACCAAGAGACCCAGTACTTC. Translated, it gives CASSFNAGLNQETQYF.

As regards this clonotype: At one end the junction does not follow the germline gene, possibly because of a read error. The chain links TRBV2 to TRBJ2-5; no clear D gene. The CDR3 extends over 11 amino acids. The germline V gene encodes CDR1 SNHLY and CDR2 FYNNEI. Here the CDR3 reads CAISNPRAQYF. The CDR3 nucleotides read TGTGCCATCAGTAACCCCCGGGCCCAGTACTTC.

This clonotype was seen many times. The chain joins TRBV15 to TRBJ2-1, with D possibly being TRBD2 (7 bases). The V end was cut by 1 base, the J end by 4 bases, with 11 bases between. The CDR3 consists of 15 residues. Germline V gives CDR1 LNHNV, CDR2 YYDKDF (reference sequence). The CDR3 DNA sequence: TGTGCCACCAGCAGAGTTAGGGGGGGTTACAATGAGCAGTTCTTC. It codes for CATSRVRGGYNEQFF.

This clonotype has a handful of counts. The junction differs from germline at one of its ends, possibly a read error. The J gene is TRBJ1-2, the V gene TRBV19; D is perhaps TRBD1 (5 bases). The CDR3 consists of 16 residues. CDR1 and CDR2 (germline): LNHDA, SQIVND (reference sequence). The CDR3 here is CASKALFGGPNYGYTF. The CDR3 DNA follows: TGTGCCAGTAAGGCCCTGTTCGGGGGACCTAATTATGGCTACACCTTC. Complete variable domain (other parts from reference TRBV19 and TRBJ1-2): DGGITQSPKYLFRKEGQNVTLSCEQNLNHDAMYWYRQDPGQGLRLIYYSQIVNDFQKGDIAEGYSVSREKKESFPLTVTSAQKNPTAFYLCASKALFGGPNYGYTFGSGTRLTVV.

There are many counts of this clonotype. The chain links TRBV5-1 to TRBJ1-4; D is uncertain. This CDR3 has 13 amino acids. Trimming removed 0 bases at V and 8 bases at J, with 8 bases between. Germline V gene sequence: CDR1 SGHRS, CDR2 YFSETQ. The CDR3 loop is CASSLEVREKLFF. CDR3 coding DNA: TGCGCCAGCAGCTTGGAAGTGCGGGAAAAACTGTTTTTT.

V usage is TRBV20-1 and J usage is TRBJ2-2; 8 bases align to TRBD2. Germline CDR1 DFQATT, CDR2 SNEGSKA (reference sequence). This CDR3 spans 17 amino acids. V dropped 1 base and J dropped 5; count of bases not matched to a gene: 12. CDR3: CSARGSIGGAGTGELFF. In nucleotides, the CDR3 is TGCAGTGCTAGAGGGAGTATCGGGGGGGCAGGGACCGGGGAGCTGTTTTTT.

CDR3 coding DNA: TGTGCCAGCTGTGGGGGGGTGCCCTACGAGCAGTACTTC. Translating it yields CASCGGVPYEQYF. The V call is TRBV6-6, the J call TRBJ2-7; 7 nucleotides line up with TRBD2. V shed 8 bases and J 2 bases; nucleotides not matched to a gene: 6. In germline, CDR1 is MNHNY, CDR2 SVGAGI (reference sequence). The CDR3 extends over 13 amino acids.

This clonotype has at least ten counts. This chain joins TRBV23-1 and TRBJ1-1; D not certain. TRBV23-1 is reported as an ORF; its role is uncertain. V lost 2 bases and J lost 5, with 15 bases in between. The CDR3 sequence is 15 residues long. CDR3 loop: CASSQGRSSRTEAFF. For the CDR3, the DNA is TGCGCCAGCAGTCAAGGTAGAAGCTCGAGGACTGAAGCTTTCTTT.

This clonotype was found many times. This chain joins TRBV10-3 and TRBJ2-5; D call uncertain. Trimming cost V 10 bases and J 2 bases, with 11 bases left between them. CDR1 ENHRY and CDR2 SYGVKD come from the germline V gene. The CDR3 runs 12 residues. CDR3 region: CATSEGQETQYF. DNA of the CDR3: TGTGCCACCTCTGAAGGTCAAGAGACCCAGTACTTC.

A few counts support this clonotype. Being one base from a much bigger clone, this may be a read error. The V gene is TRBV5-1, the J gene TRBJ2-1; D is perhaps TRBD2 (5 bases). Germline V gene sequence: CDR1 SGHRS, CDR2 YFSETQ. This CDR3 is 15 amino acids long. With 4 bases removed from V and 5 bases from J, the gap between germline ends came to 16 bases. The CDR3 protein is CASSPTGKNNNEQFF. The CDR3 DNA follows: TGCGCCAGCAGCCCCACCGGGAAAAACAACAATGAGCAGTTCTTC.